A selection of T cell receptor beta chains follows, all from one sample in a study of T cell repertoires in cytomegalovirus infection. TCRdb reprocessed the reads with MiXCR, giving one entry per CDR3 protein. The table shows 290,000 or so distinct CDR3 sequences, with roughly a tenth occurring only once. Sequenced input: PBMCs. These receptors all stem from a human donor in good health (CMV status not recorded). Some clones in this sample may be carry-over from other donors' samples. CDR3s include the opening cysteine and the closing phenylalanine or tryptophan.

v_gene	j_gene	CDR3aa
TRBV28	TRBJ1-1	CASRIRGPENTEAFF
TRBV12-3/TRBV12-4	TRBJ1-4	CASSSGRRDEKLFF
TRBV28	TRBJ2-5	CASRRGVAGETQYF
TRBV29-1	TRBJ1-2	CSVEDRAGGRGYGYTF
TRBV2	TRBJ2-2	CASGLRDATGELFF
TRBV25-1	TRBJ1-6	CASSPDISSLSPLHF
TRBV28	TRBJ2-1	CASSFKDSFNEQFF
TRBV5-1	TRBJ1-1	CASSSPGRGEAFF
TRBV5-1	TRBJ2-1	CASSFRPRTDDEQFF
TRBV15	TRBJ2-2	CATRVYVGELFF
TRBV6-2/TRBV6-3	TRBJ1-1	CASRPRGLDGTEAFF
TRBV12-3/TRBV12-4	TRBJ1-5	CASRTGPGENQPQHF
TRBV7-2	TRBJ1-2	CASSLVLTGWGYTF
TRBV29-1	TRBJ1-5	CSVGKQGYQPQHF
TRBV15	TRBJ2-2	CATSPPLGAAGELFF
TRBV6-4	TRBJ2-6	CASGTGSGANVLTF
TRBV6-4	TRBJ2-2	CAFLWTPNTGELFF
TRBV5-5	TRBJ2-3	CASSPGGSGSTDTQYF
TRBV29-1	TRBJ2-1	CSVDGPEERGGGNEQFF
TRBV28	TRBJ2-1	CASSSPRGQGYNEQFF
TRBV6-2/TRBV6-3	TRBJ2-3	CASSYPDSTDTQYF
TRBV29-1	TRBJ2-3	CSVGVDGDTQYF
TRBV6-2/TRBV6-3	TRBJ2-1	CASSYSIDGAVEQFF
TRBV29-1	TRBJ1-5	CSVGGGGGNQPQHF
TRBV20-1	TRBJ2-5	CSARPRTKRGTQETQYF
TRBV11-2	TRBJ1-1	CASSPQSAGTEAFF
TRBV11-2	TRBJ2-3	CASSFGLAGAPDTQYF